A single sample is the source of the 29 T cell receptor beta chains below, sequenced in a study of beta chain features in type 1 diabetes. Reverse transcribing all isolated RNA meant expressed TCRB transcripts were sequenced. Assay used: immunoSEQ multiplex PCR; TCRdb lists only in-frame clones, some missing. The table lists more than 120,000 clones, roughly 10% of them singletons. Sequencing was performed on naive CD4+ T cells from blood. Every receptor here comes from a man aged 18 to 35 in good health.

This clone has more than one count but fewer than ten. Here the CDR3 reads CASRQQGDEQYF. CDR3 nucleotides: TGCGCCAGCAGACAACAGGGGGACGAGCAGTACTTC. The chain uses TRBV5-1 and TRBJ2-7; 8 nucleotides align to TRBD1. The CDR3 contains 12 residues. V trimming: 5 bases; J trimming: 5 bases; junction bases outside the gene matches: 3. The germline V gene encodes CDR1 SGHRS and CDR2 YFSETQ.

The sample holds a few counts of this clone. J is TRBJ2-3 and V is TRBV6-1, with TRBD2 identical over 11 bases. The V segment lost 3 bases and the J segment 12 bases; nucleotides outside the gene matches: 5. The germline V gene has CDR1 MNHNS and CDR2 SASEGT. This CDR3 contains 13 residues. In DNA form, the CDR3 reads TGTGCCAGCAGTGAGGAGCTAGCGGGGGGCCAGTATTTT. It encodes CASSEELAGGQYF.

The CDR3 nucleotides are TGTGCCAGCAGCGTAGTCCAGGGGGCCTACAATGAGCAGTTCTTC. Its translation: CASSVVQGAYNEQFF. This chain connects TRBV9 to TRBJ2-1; 7 bases match TRBD1. The CDR3 has 15 residues. From germline, CDR1 is SGDLS and CDR2 YYNGEE. V was clipped by 0 bases and J by 2 bases; unmatched bases: 2.

The rearrangement joins TRBV5-4 to TRBJ2-2; 7 bases match TRBD1. Germline CDR1 is SGHNT and CDR2 is YYREEE (reference sequence). V was pared by 10 bases and J by 6 bases, with 3 bases of the junction left unmatched. The CDR3 has 11 residues. The CDR3: CAYTGAGELFF. The DNA of the CDR3 is TGTGCCTACACAGGGGCCGGGGAGCTGTTTTTT.

The genes are TRBV19 and TRBJ2-1, with 9 nucleotides matching TRBD2. Germline CDR1 and CDR2: LNHDA and SQIVND (reference sequence). The trim removed 6 bases at V and 6 bases at J, leaving 12 bases unmatched. The CDR3 runs 16 residues. The CDR3 here is CASRFTMGGGANEQFF. The CDR3 DNA reads as TGTGCCAGTAGATTTACGATGGGCGGGGGGGCCAATGAGCAGTTCTTC.

The V gene is TRBV7-2, the J gene TRBJ2-5; a weak D match, TRBD1 (6 bases). The V gene's germline CDR1 is SGHTA and CDR2 FQGNSA. The CDR3 has 14 residues. With 0 bases removed from V and 4 bases from J, the gap between germline ends came to 9 bases. CDR3 region: CASSLAVRGETQYF. DNA for the CDR3: TGTGCCAGCAGCTTAGCGGTCAGGGGAGAGACCCAGTACTTC.

The chain is built from TRBV5-4 and TRBJ1-2; D may be TRBD1 (6 bases). The CDR3 covers 14 residues. Germline CDR1 SGHNT, CDR2 YYREEE (reference sequence). V lost 4 bases, J lost 5 bases, and 15 bases lay in between. CDR3 protein: CASSPGALGYGYTF. Written as DNA, the CDR3 is TGTGCCAGCAGCCCAGGGGCGCTTGGGTATGGCTACACCTTC.

This chain connects TRBV30 to TRBJ1-2; D is possibly TRBD1 (5 bases). V gave up 2 bases and J gave up 5 bases, with 9 bases separating them. CDR1 and CDR2 from the germline V gene are GTSNPN and SVGIG (reference sequence). CDR3 length: 12 amino acids. The CDR3 sequence: CAWSTDSYGYTF. CDR3 nucleotide sequence: TGTGCCTGGAGTACCGACAGTTATGGCTACACCTTC.

This clone has just a few counts. The J gene is TRBJ1-3, the V gene TRBV28; unclear D gene. Between the trimmed V and J ends, which lost 6 bases and 0 bases, there was a span of 12 bases. The CDR3 is made up of 15 amino acids. Germline V gene data show CDR1 as MDHEN and CDR2 as SYDVKM. In DNA, the CDR3 is TGTGCCAGCAGCCCCCCTGGAGTCTCTGGAAACACCATATATTTT. Translated: CASSPPGVSGNTIYF.

DNA of the CDR3: TGTGCCAGTAGTCCCAAGGGAGGACCAAAACCGTATGGCTACACCTTC. Amino acids: CASSPKGGPKPYGYTF. This chain joins TRBV19 and TRBJ1-2; D is uncertain. Per germline, CDR1 LNHDA and CDR2 SQIVND (reference sequence). The CDR3 is made up of 16 amino acids. Trimming took off 5 bases at V and 5 bases at J, with 21 bases between the two ends. Looking up the rest from reference TRBV19 and TRBJ1-2 gives the full variable domain: DGGITQSPKYLFRKEGQNVTLSCEQNLNHDAMYWYRQDPGQGLRLIYYSQIVNDFQKGDIAEGYSVSREKKESFPLTVTSAQKNPTAFYLCASSPKGGPKPYGYTFGSGTRLTVV.

This chain uses TRBV10-3 with TRBJ2-3; 8 positions match TRBD2. Germline lookup yields CDR1 ENHRY and CDR2 SYGVKD. This CDR3 spans 14 amino acids. J lost 3 bases, V lost 10 bases, and 9 bases had no gene match. The CDR3 spells CATRGLAGTDTQYF. The CDR3 DNA follows: TGTGCCACCAGAGGGCTAGCGGGTACAGATACGCAGTATTTT.

This clone was recorded only once. This sequence joins TRBV9 and TRBJ2-5; 11 positions match TRBD2. Germline trimming cut 3 bases from V and 4 bases from J; bases unmatched to any gene: 5. Germline V gene sequence: CDR1 SGDLS, CDR2 YYNGEE. The CDR3 has 15 residues. The CDR3 reads CASSASGGQGETQYF. CDR3 sequence (DNA): TGTGCCAGCAGCGCTAGCGGGGGGCAAGGAGAGACCCAGTACTTC.

A few counts support this clone. The genes are TRBV9 and TRBJ2-3, with 9 nucleotides matching TRBD2. The trim removed 1 base at V and 1 base at J, leaving 7 bases unmatched. Germline V gives CDR1 SGDLS, CDR2 YYNGEE. The CDR3 sequence is 17 residues long. In DNA form, the CDR3 reads TGTGCCAGCAGCGTACTTGGTAGCGGGGGTCGCACAGATACGCAGTATTTT. Translated: CASSVLGSGGRTDTQYF.

This clone was seen repeatedly, ten times or more. J is TRBJ1-5 and V is TRBV30; D uncertain. Germline CDR1 is GTSNPN and CDR2 is SVGIG (reference sequence). V lost 1 base and J lost 7, with 8 bases in between. The CDR3 covers 12 residues. CDR3 nucleotides: TGTGCCTGGAGTGAGGGAGCCCAGCCCCAGCATTTT. Translating gives CAWSEGAQPQHF.

The chain joins TRBV7-8 to TRBJ1-6; TRBD1 is a possible D gene (6 bases). CDR3 size: 17 residues. Trimming left V 1 base short and J 0 bases short, with 10 bases between. The germline V gene encodes CDR1 SGHVS and CDR2 FQNEAQ. The CDR3 region has the DNA TGTGCCAGCAGCTTAGGGACAGCGAGCTCCTATAATTCACCCCTCCACTTT. As protein: CASSLGTASSYNSPLHF.

The V and J genes are TRBV7-6 and TRBJ2-7; 9 bases map to TRBD2. Per the germline V gene, CDR1 is SGHVS and CDR2 is FNYEAQ. J was trimmed by 3 bases and V by 2 bases; bases with no gene match: 8. The CDR3 loop spans 16 amino acids. The CDR3 region has the DNA TGTGCCAGCAGCTTACTCCGGGCGGGAGGGGGCTACGAGCAGTACTTC. Translating it yields CASSLLRAGGGYEQYF.

This clone was found many times. This chain connects TRBV30 to TRBJ2-2, with a weak D call TRBD2 (5 bases). The germline V gene encodes CDR1 GTSNPN and CDR2 SVGIG (reference sequence). V was cut by 2 bases and J by 2 bases, with 12 bases left in between. CDR3 length: 15 amino acids. CDR3 DNA: TGTGCCTGGAGTCGTCTAGCCTCTAACACCGGGGAGCTGTTTTTT. Translation gives CAWSRLASNTGELFF. Supplemented by reference TRBV30 and TRBJ2-2, the full variable domain reads SQTIHQWPATLVQPVGSPLSLECTVEGTSNPNLYWYRQAAGRGLQLLFYSVGIGQISSEVPQNLSASRPQDRQFILSSKKLLLSDSGFYLCAWSRLASNTGELFFGEGSRLTVL.

This clone was seen a few times. The V gene is TRBV2, the J gene TRBJ2-6; no clear D gene. CDR1 is SNHLY and CDR2 is FYNNEI in the germline V gene. Trimming removed 3 bases at V and 2 bases at J, with 5 bases between. The CDR3 spans 14 residues. The CDR3 spells CASSEGAGANVLTF. The CDR3 region has the DNA TGTGCCAGCAGTGAGGGCGCTGGGGCCAACGTCCTGACTTTC.

This clone was observed many times. V gene TRBV4-1 combines with J gene TRBJ2-2; maybe TRBD2 (6 bases). Germline CDR1 reads MGHRA; CDR2 reads YSYEKL. Trimming left V 4 bases short and J 1 base short, with 13 bases between. This CDR3 is built from 16 residues. This CDR3 reads CASSRTGTQNTGELFF. CDR3 bases: TGCGCCAGCAGCCGAACCGGGACTCAGAACACCGGGGAGCTGTTTTTT.

CDR3 coding DNA: TGTGCCAGCAGCCCCTCTAGCGGGGGGCGCTACGAGCAGTACTTC. Its translation: CASSPSSGGRYEQYF. The V and J genes are TRBV5-6 and TRBJ2-7; 11 bases line up with TRBD2. After removal of 4 bases from V and 3 bases from J, the junction contained 6 bases not matched to a gene. CDR3 size: 15 residues. Germline V gene sequence: CDR1 SGHDT, CDR2 YYEEEE. The full variable domain, its missing parts supplied by reference TRBV5-6 and TRBJ2-7, is DAGVTQSPTHLIKTRGQQVTLRCSPKSGHDTVSWYQQALGQGPQFIFQYYEEEERQRGNFPDRFSGHQFPNYSSELNVNALLLGDSALYLCASSPSSGGRYEQYFGPGTRLTVT.

This chain uses TRBV18 with TRBJ2-1; 8 bases map to TRBD2. The CDR3 extends over 17 amino acids. V lost 0 bases, J lost 1 base, and 5 bases stayed unmatched. Germline assignment: CDR1 KGHSH and CDR2 LQKENI. The CDR3 spells CASSPPGAGGSYNEQFF. The DNA of the CDR3 is TGTGCCAGCTCACCACCGGGGGCGGGGGGATCCTACAATGAGCAGTTCTTC.

This clone has a handful of counts. The chain employs TRBV5-1 and TRBJ2-7, with D maybe TRBD1 (5 bases). The V gene lost 4 bases and the J gene lost 6 bases, with 17 bases spanning the gap. Germline V lookup: CDR1 SGHRS, CDR2 YFSETQ. The CDR3 spans 14 residues. The CDR3 nucleotides are TGCGCCAGCAGCGTATCCCTAATGGGGCTCGAGCAGTACTTC. This gives the protein CASSVSLMGLEQYF.

This clone was observed at least ten times. The rearrangement uses TRBV7-2 and TRBJ2-3; a possible D gene is TRBD2 (6 bases). V lost 3 bases and J lost 1, with 8 bases in between. The germline V gene encodes CDR1 SGHTA and CDR2 FQGNSA. There are 14 residues in the CDR3. The CDR3 DNA reads TGTGCCAGCAGCTTTCCTAGCGGCACAGATACGCAGTATTTT. Its protein product is CASSFPSGTDTQYF. Filled out from reference TRBV7-2 and TRBJ2-3, the complete variable domain reads GAGVSQSPSNKVTEKGKDVELRCDPISGHTALYWYRQSLGQGLEFLIYFQGNSAPDKSGLPSDRFSAERTGGSVSTLTIQRTQQEDSAVYLCASSFPSGTDTQYFGPGTRLTVL.

The rearrangement links TRBV7-6 to TRBJ1-2; maybe TRBD1 (6 bases). V dropped 4 bases and J dropped 6 bases, with 15 bases sitting between them. The CDR3 is 14 amino acids. Germline values: CDR1 SGHVS, CDR2 FNYEAQ. The CDR3 loop is CASSSTGFHDGYTF. Written as DNA, the CDR3 is TGTGCCAGCAGCTCGACAGGTTTCCACGATGGCTACACCTTC.

This sequence joins TRBV11-2 and TRBJ2-5, with 8 bases fitting TRBD2. J lost 5 bases, V lost 6 bases, and 2 bases had no gene match. Germline values: CDR1 SGHAT, CDR2 FQNNGV. The CDR3 is made up of 12 amino acids. The CDR3 coding sequence is TGTGCCAGCAGGGGACTAGGGGAGACCCAGTACTTC. Its protein is CASRGLGETQYF.

This clone was counted at least ten times. V is TRBV4-3 and J is TRBJ2-5; 8 nucleotides match TRBD2. Losses at the gene ends were 4 bases for V and 1 base for J; bases not matched to a gene: 8. The CDR3 contains 16 residues. Germline CDR1 reads LGHNA; CDR2 reads YSLEER. CDR3 sequence: CASSRSGGARQETQYF. DNA for the CDR3: TGCGCCAGCAGCCGCTCCGGGGGGGCCCGCCAAGAGACCCAGTACTTC.

This chain links TRBV2 with TRBJ2-5; D gene ambiguous. The CDR3 is made up of 13 amino acids. Germline CDR1 and CDR2: SNHLY and FYNNEI. V lost 5 bases to trimming and J lost 2 bases, with 9 bases between them. In nucleotides, the CDR3 is TGTGCCAGCAGTTTAGCTCGTCAAGAGACCCAGTACTTC. Its protein is CASSLARQETQYF. Full variable domain (outside the CDR3, taken from reference TRBV2 and TRBJ2-5): EPEVTQTPSHQVTQMGQEVILRCVPISNHLYFYWYRQILGQKVEFLVSFYNNEISEKSEIFDDQFSVERPDGSNFTLKIRSTKLEDSAMYFCASSLARQETQYFGPGTRLLVL.

This clone occurred a few times. The chain has TRBV7-2 and TRBJ2-3; 7 positions agree with TRBD1. The CDR3 covers 16 residues. The germline V gene encodes CDR1 SGHTA and CDR2 FQGNSA. V lost 5 bases and J lost 1; bases outside the gene matches: 9. In DNA form, the CDR3 reads TGTGCCAGCAGCCCCTATAGGGGGCCGGGCACAGATACGCAGTATTTT. This translates into CASSPYRGPGTDTQYF.

The chain combines TRBV6-5 with TRBJ2-3, with TRBD1 matching 9 bases. V lost 4 bases to trimming and J lost 4 bases; unmatched junction nucleotides: 9. CDR3 length: 16 amino acids. Looked up from germline, CDR1 is MNHEY and CDR2 is SVGAGI. Here the CDR3 reads CASSLQGAIKADTQYF. The CDR3 nucleotides are TGTGCCAGCAGTTTACAGGGGGCGATCAAAGCAGATACGCAGTATTTT.